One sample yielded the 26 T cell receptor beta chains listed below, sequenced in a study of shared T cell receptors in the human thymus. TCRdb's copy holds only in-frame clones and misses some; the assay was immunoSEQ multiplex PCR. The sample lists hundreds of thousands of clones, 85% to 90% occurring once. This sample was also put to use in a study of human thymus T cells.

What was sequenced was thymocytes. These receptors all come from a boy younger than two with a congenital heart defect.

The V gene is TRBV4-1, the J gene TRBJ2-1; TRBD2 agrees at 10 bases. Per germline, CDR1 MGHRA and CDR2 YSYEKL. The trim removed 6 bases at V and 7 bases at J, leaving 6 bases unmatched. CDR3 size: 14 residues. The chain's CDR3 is CASSQKREGNEQFF. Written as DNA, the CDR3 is TGCGCCAGCAGTCAAAAGCGGGAGGGGAATGAGCAGTTCTTC.

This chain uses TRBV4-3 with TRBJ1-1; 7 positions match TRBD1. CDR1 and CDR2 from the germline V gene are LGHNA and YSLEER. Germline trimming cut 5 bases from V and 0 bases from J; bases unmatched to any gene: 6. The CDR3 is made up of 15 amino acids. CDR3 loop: CASSRDSFMNTEAFF. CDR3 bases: TGCGCCAGCAGCAGGGACAGTTTCATGAACACTGAAGCTTTCTTT.

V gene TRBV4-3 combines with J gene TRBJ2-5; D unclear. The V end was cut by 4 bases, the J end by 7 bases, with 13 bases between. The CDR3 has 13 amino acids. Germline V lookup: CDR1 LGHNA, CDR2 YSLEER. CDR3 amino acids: CASSLSQVGTQYF. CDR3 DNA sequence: TGCGCCAGCAGCCTCTCCCAGGTGGGGACCCAGTACTTC.

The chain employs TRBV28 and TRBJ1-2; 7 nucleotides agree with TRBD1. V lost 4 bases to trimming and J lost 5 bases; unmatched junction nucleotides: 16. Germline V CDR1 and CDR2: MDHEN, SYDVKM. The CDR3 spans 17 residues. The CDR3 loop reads CASSSRYQDRAKYGYTF. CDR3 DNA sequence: TGTGCCAGCAGTTCACGATACCAAGACAGGGCCAAATATGGCTACACCTTC.

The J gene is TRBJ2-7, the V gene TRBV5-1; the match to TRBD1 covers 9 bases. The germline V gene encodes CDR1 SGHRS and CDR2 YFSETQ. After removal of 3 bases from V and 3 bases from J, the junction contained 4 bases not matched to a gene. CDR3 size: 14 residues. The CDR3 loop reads CASSSRDRDYEQYF. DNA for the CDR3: TGCGCCAGCAGCTCCCGGGACAGGGACTACGAGCAGTACTTC.

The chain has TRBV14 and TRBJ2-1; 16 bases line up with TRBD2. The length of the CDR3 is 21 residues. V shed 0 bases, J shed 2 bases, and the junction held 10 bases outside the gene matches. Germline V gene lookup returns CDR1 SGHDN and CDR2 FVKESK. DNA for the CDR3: TGTGCCAGCAGCCAAGATGGTAAGGGACTAGCGGGAGGGCCCACCTACAATGAGCAGTTCTTC. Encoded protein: CASSQDGKGLAGGPTYNEQFF.

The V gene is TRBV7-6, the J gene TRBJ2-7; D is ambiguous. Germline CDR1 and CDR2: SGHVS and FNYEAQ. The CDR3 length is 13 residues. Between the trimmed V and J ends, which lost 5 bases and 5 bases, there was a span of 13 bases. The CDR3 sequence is CASSPRGSDEQYF. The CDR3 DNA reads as TGTGCCAGCAGCCCACGAGGTTCGGACGAGCAGTACTTC.

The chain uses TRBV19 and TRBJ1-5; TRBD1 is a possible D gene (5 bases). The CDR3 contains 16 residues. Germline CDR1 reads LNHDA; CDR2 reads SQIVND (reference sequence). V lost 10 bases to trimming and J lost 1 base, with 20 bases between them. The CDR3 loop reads CATKEPLGGSNQPQHF. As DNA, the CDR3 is TGTGCCACAAAAGAGCCCCTGGGGGGGAGCAATCAGCCCCAGCATTTT.

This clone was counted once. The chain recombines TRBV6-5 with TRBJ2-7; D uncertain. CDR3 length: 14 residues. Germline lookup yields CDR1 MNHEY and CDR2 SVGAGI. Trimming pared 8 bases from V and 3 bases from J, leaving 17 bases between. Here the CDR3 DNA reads TGTGCCAGCCGACCCTTGGAGATGGACTACGAGCAGTACTTC. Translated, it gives CASRPLEMDYEQYF.

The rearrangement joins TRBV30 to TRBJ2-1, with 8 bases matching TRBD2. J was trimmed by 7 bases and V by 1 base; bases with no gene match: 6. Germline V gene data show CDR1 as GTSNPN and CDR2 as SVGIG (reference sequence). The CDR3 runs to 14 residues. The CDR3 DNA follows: TGTGCCTGGAGTGCGCGGGGGGAGAAAAATGAGCAGTTCTTC. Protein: CAWSARGEKNEQFF.

CDR3 in amino acids: CASSRYGETQYF. The CDR3 DNA reads as TGTGCCAGCAGCAGATACGGGGAGACCCAGTACTTC. The rearrangement uses TRBV11-3 and TRBJ2-5; D is uncertain. V was shortened by 5 bases and J by 5 bases, with 9 bases between the two germline ends. Germline V CDR1 and CDR2: SGHNT, YENEEA. The CDR3 length is 12 residues.

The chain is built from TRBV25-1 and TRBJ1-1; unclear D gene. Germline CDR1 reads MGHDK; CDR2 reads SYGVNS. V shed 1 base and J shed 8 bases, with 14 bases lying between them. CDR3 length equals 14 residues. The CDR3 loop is CASSESNRPAEAFF. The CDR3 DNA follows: TGTGCCAGCAGTGAATCTAACAGACCAGCCGAAGCTTTCTTT.

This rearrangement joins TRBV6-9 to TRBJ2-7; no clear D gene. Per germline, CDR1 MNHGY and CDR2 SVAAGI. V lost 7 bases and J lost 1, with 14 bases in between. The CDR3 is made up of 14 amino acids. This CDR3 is CASTNSHPSYEQYF. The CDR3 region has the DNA TGTGCCAGCACCAACAGCCACCCATCCTACGAGCAGTACTTC.

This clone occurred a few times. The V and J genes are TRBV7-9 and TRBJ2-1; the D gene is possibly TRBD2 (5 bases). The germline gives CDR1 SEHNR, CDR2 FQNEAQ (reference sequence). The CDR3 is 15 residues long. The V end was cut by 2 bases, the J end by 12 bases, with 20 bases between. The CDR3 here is CASSLTGLASPGQFF. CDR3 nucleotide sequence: TGTGCCAGCAGCTTAACGGGGTTAGCCAGCCCTGGGCAGTTCTTC.

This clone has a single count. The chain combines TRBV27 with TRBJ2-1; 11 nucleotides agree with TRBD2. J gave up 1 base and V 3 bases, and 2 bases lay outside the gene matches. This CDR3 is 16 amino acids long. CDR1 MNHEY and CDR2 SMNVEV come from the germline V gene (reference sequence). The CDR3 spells CASSFGLAGSYNEQFF. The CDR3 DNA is TGTGCCAGCAGTTTTGGACTAGCGGGTTCCTACAATGAGCAGTTCTTC.

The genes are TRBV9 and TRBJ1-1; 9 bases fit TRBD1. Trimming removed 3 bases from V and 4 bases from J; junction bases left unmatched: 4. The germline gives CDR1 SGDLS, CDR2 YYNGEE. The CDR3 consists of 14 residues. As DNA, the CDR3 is TGTGCCAGCAGCGGGGACAGGGAAGGCACTGAAGCTTTCTTT. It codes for CASSGDREGTEAFF. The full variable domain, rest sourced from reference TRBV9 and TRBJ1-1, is DSGVTQTPKHLITATGQRVTLRCSPRSGDLSVYWYQQSLDQGLQFLIQYYNGEERAKGNILERFSAQQFPDLHSELNLSSLELGDSALYFCASSGDREGTEAFFGQGTRLTVV.

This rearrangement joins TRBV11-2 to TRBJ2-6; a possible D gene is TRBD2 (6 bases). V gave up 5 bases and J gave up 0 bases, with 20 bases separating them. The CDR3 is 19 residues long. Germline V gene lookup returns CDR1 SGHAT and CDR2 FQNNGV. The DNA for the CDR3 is TGTGCCAGCAGCCTCCCGGAAGGGAGGTGGCTCTCTGGGGCCAACGTCCTGACTTTC. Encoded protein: CASSLPEGRWLSGANVLTF.

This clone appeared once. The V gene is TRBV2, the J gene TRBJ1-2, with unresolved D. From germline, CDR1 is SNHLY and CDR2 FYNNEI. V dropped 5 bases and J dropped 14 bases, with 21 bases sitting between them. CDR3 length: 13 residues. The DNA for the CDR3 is TGTGCCAGCAGTCTACCTACAGAAACGGTATTTACCTTC. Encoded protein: CASSLPTETVFTF.

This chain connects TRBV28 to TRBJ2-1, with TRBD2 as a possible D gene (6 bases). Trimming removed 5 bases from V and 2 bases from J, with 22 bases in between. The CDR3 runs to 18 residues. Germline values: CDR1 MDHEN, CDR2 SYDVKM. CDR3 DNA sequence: TGTGCCAGCAGTCCCACCGAGAACGGGAGAGGACCCTACAATGAGCAGTTCTTC. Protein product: CASSPTENGRGPYNEQFF.

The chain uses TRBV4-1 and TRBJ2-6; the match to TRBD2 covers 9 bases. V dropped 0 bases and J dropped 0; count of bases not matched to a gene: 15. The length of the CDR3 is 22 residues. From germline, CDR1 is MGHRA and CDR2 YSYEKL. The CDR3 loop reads CASSQDRPFGGREGSGANVLTF. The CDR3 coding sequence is TGCGCCAGCAGCCAAGATAGGCCTTTTGGCGGGAGGGAGGGCTCTGGGGCCAACGTCCTGACTTTC.

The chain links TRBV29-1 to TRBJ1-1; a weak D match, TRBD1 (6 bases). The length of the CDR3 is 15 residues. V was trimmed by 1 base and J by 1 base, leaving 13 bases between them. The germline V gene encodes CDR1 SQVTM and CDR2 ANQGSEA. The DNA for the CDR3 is TGCAGCGTTGAAGCTCCCGGGACAAAGAACACTGAAGCTTTCTTT. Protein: CSVEAPGTKNTEAFF. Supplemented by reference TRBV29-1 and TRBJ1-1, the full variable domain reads SAVISQKPSRDICQRGTSLTIQCQVDSQVTMMFWYRQQPGQSLTLIATANQGSEATYESGFVIDKFPISRPNLTFSTLTVSNMSPEDSSIYLCSVEAPGTKNTEAFFGQGTRLTVV.

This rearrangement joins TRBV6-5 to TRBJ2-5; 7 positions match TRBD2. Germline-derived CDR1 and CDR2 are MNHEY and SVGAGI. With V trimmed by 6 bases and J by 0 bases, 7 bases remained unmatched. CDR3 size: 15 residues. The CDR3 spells CASRASGAYQETQYF. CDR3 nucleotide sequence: TGTGCCAGCAGAGCTAGCGGAGCGTACCAAGAGACCCAGTACTTC.

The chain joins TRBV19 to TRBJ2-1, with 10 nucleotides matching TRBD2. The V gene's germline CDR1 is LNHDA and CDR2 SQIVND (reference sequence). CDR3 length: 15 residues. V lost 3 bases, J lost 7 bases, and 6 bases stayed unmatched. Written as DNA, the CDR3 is TGTGCCAGTAGTATCTGTAGCGGGAGGTTTAATGAGCAGTTCTTC. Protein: CASSICSGRFNEQFF.

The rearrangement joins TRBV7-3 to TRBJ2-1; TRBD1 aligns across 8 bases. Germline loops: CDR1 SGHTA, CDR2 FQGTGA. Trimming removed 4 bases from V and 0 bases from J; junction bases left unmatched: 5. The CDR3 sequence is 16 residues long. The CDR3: CASSSRDRPSYNEQFF. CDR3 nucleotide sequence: TGTGCCAGCAGCTCCCGGGACAGGCCCTCCTACAATGAGCAGTTCTTC. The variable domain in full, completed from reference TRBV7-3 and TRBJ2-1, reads GAGVSQTPSNKVTEKGKYVELRCDPISGHTALYWYRQSLGQGPEFLIYFQGTGAADDSGLPNDRFFAVRPEGSVSTLKIQRTERGDSAVYLCASSSRDRPSYNEQFFGPGTRLTVL.

In nucleotides, the CDR3 is TGTGCCACCAGCAATCGAGGTCCAGGGGTTGCCTACAATGAGCAGTTCTTC. As protein: CATSNRGPGVAYNEQFF. J is TRBJ2-1 and V is TRBV15, with D possibly matching TRBD1 (6 bases). The CDR3 length is 17 residues. Germline CDR1 reads LNHNV; CDR2 reads YYDKDF (reference sequence). V lost 4 bases and J 2 bases, leaving 18 bases between the germline ends.

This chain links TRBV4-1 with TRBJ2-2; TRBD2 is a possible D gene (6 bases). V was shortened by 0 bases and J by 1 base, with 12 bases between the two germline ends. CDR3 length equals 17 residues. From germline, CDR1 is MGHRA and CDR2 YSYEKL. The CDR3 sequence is CASSQDSGGENTGELFF. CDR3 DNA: TGCGCCAGCAGCCAAGATAGTGGCGGGGAGAACACCGGGGAGCTGTTTTTT.